The clone carrying this T cell receptor beta chain was counted once. The sample originates from a study of cytomegalovirus exposure and HLA in healthy donors. Generated by immunoSEQ multiplex PCR, the TCRdb table keeps only in-frame clones and is missing some. Of around 300,000 clones detected, approximately 86% appear once; the ten largest clones hold over 0.95%. V was trimmed by 3 bases and J by 4 bases, leaving 13 bases between them. Germline V gene data show CDR1 as GTSNPN and CDR2 as SVGIG (reference sequence). The CDR3 extends over 15 amino acids. Sequencing used PBMCs. V is TRBV30 and J is TRBJ1-6; weak D call: TRBD1 (5 bases). This sequence originates from a woman under 30 in good health and CMV-seronegative. The CDR3 sequence is CAWRRFGGYNSPLHF. CDR3 in DNA: TGTGCCTGGAGGAGGTTCGGGGGGTATAATTCACCCCTCCACTTT.